These T cell receptor beta chains were read from a single sample in a study of patients and donors after allogeneic stem cell transplantation. Each CDR3 protein is one row after TCRdb ran MiXCR on the RT-PCR reads. The sample lists about a million distinct CDR3 sequences; about a sixth were seen once. The source material was blood, either unsorted or a sorted T cell fraction (not recorded which). Receptor source: a human donor who was either an allogeneic HSCT recipient or a stem cell or donor lymphocyte infusion donor (not recorded which). It is not recorded whose cells these are; they may come from a transplant donor. Each CDR3 is given with its conserved first and last residue. The order of the fields is clone size, V gene, D gene, J gene, CDR3 protein, CDR3 DNA. The D gene is left open where the match is weak. Clone size appears in some rows only: once, few, many, or a class for an expanded clone.

few	TRBV29-1	.	TRBJ1-1	CSFAQAEAFF	TGCAGCTTTGCCCAGGCTGAAGCTTTCTTT
few	TRBV5-5	TRBD1	TRBJ1-2	CASSLGRGKSNYGYTF	TGTGCCAGCAGCTTGGGCAGGGGGAAATCTAACTATGGCTACACCTTC
few	TRBV20-1	TRBD2	TRBJ2-7	CSAPGTSRTYEQYF	TGCAGTGCCCCAGGGACTAGCCGAACCTACGAGCAGTACTTC
.	TRBV18	TRBD2	TRBJ2-1	CASSQQPTSGIYNEQFF	TGTGCCAGCTCCCAACAGCCGACTAGCGGGATTTACAATGAGCAGTTCTTC
.	TRBV5-6	.	TRBJ2-2	CASSSEAGANTGELFF	TGTGCCAGCAGCTCCGAAGCGGGCGCGAACACCGGGGAGCTGTTTTTT
.	TRBV10-3	.	TRBJ2-7	CAISATEEQYF	TGTGCCATCAGTGCCACAGAGGAGCAGTACTTC
.	TRBV12-3/TRBV12-4	.	TRBJ1-1	CASAMGFTEAFF	TGTGCCAGTGCCATGGGGTTCACTGAAGCTTTCTTT
.	TRBV28	.	TRBJ1-3	CASCYPSLSGNTIYF	TGTGCCAGCTGTTACCCTTCCCTGTCTGGAAACACCATATATTTT
few	TRBV5-1	.	TRBJ1-5	CASSQRGEGGQPQHF	TGCGCCAGCAGCCAGCGTGGAGAAGGGGGTCAGCCCCAGCATTTT
many	TRBV12-3/TRBV12-4	TRBD2	TRBJ2-7	CASSPRLASNSYEQYF	TGTGCCAGCAGCCCCAGACTAGCGTCAAACTCCTACGAGCAGTACTTC
.	TRBV9	.	TRBJ2-3	CASSVLGQYTDTQYF	TGTGCCAGCAGCGTATTAGGACAGTACACAGATACGCAGTATTTT
few	TRBV25-1	.	TRBJ1-4	CASSESGEKLFF	TGTGCCAGCAGTGAATCGGGGGAAAAACTGTTTTTT
few	TRBV11-2	TRBD2	TRBJ2-1	CASSLGGASGGYNEQFF	TGTGCCAGCAGCTTAGGAGGGGCTAGCGGGGGCTACAATGAGCAGTTCTTC
many	TRBV6-5	.	TRBJ1-1	CASSYSGGDTEAFF	TGTGCCAGCAGTTACTCAGGCGGGGACACTGAAGCTTTCTTT
.	TRBV10-3	.	TRBJ1-5	CAISEREGSGNQPQHF	TGTGCCATCAGTGAAAGGGAGGGTTCCGGCAATCAGCCCCAGCATTTT
few	TRBV28	TRBD1	TRBJ1-2	CASSGQGAQGYGYTF	TGTGCCAGCAGTGGACAGGGGGCGCAGGGCTATGGCTACACCTTC
.	TRBV15	.	TRBJ1-5	CATSRSDNRASQPQHF	TGTGCCACCAGCAGATCGGACAACAGGGCTTCCCAGCCCCAGCATTTT
few	TRBV9	TRBD2	TRBJ2-5	CASSAKLAAAETQYF	TGTGCCAGCAGCGCAAAGCTAGCGGCGGCGGAGACCCAGTACTTC
.	TRBV6-5	.	TRBJ2-7	CASSSPGFYYEQYF	TGTGCCAGCAGTTCTCCAGGCTTCTACTACGAGCAGTACTTC
many	TRBV12-3/TRBV12-4	TRBD1	TRBJ2-7	CASKAGTGTYEQYF	TGTGCCAGCAAGGCCGGGACAGGAACCTACGAGCAGTACTTC
few	TRBV15	.	TRBJ2-7	CATSLRKGYEHYF	TGTGCCACCAGCCTAAGAAAGGGGTACGAGCATTACTTC
many	TRBV7-6	.	TRBJ2-3	CASSLPPGDTQYF	TGTGCCAGCAGCTTGCCCCCTGGGGATACGCAGTATTTT